This TCR beta chain was recorded in a study of blood T cell repertoires in COVID-19. Study at large: Sources were T cells, B-cell-depleted T cells, or PBMCs; the material itself was cDNA or gDNA.

Turning to this clone: Germline is not matched at one junction end, which may reflect a read error. Distinct nucleotide sequences in the sample also encode this CDR3.

The repertoire was sequenced with immunoSEQ multiplex PCR; TCRdb's copy has only in-frame clones and lacks some. The repertoire includes about 110,000 clones, 70% to 85% of them detected once, and about 2% sits in the top ten. This CDR3 is built from 14 residues. CDR1 and CDR2 from the germline V gene are LNHDA and SQIVND (reference sequence). The chain combines TRBV19 with TRBJ2-7; maybe TRBD1 (5 bases). Source material: peripheral blood. This TCR was recovered from a middle-aged woman with acute or convalescent COVID-19. The CDR3 sequence: CASSLNQGSYEQYF. In DNA, the CDR3 is TGTGCTAGTAGTCTAAACCAGGGAAGCTACGAGCAGTACTTC.